This T cell receptor beta chain was retrieved from a study of T cells in Graves' hyperthyroidism and ophthalmopathy. Study information: Peripheral blood was secured at the point of initial diagnosis, before any treatment. Study conclusions and caveats: Most expanded thyroid clonotypes above 0.001 recurred in blood.

The CDR3 length is 15 residues. V gave up 2 bases and J gave up 0 bases, with 13 bases separating them. CDR1 and CDR2 (germline): DFQATT, SNEGSKA (reference sequence). This clonotype was counted many times. Its antigen remains unidentified. Amplified TCR beta CDR3 regions came from RNA transcripts. TCR CDR3 regions were first amplified by RT-PCR with HTBI primers. TCRdb redid the calling of the multiplex PCR reads with MiXCR, one entry per CDR3 protein. The repertoire has more than 350,000 distinct CDR3 sequences, 14% of them found once; the top ten carry roughly a fifth. The study based diagnoses on clinical symptoms, serum thyroxine and TRAb, thyroid ultrasound and orbital computed tomography.

The origin of this receptor is a woman aged 30 to 39 with Graves' ophthalmopathy. The sequenced sample consisted of blood. V and J are TRBV20-1 and TRBJ1-2; no clear D. CDR3 amino acids: CSARFWTRANYGYTF. The CDR3 DNA follows: TGCAGTGCTAGATTTTGGACTCGAGCTAACTATGGCTACACCTTC.